This T cell receptor beta chain derives from a study of T cell responses to AZD1222 COVID-19 vaccine. Clones were sequenced by immunoSEQ multiplex PCR, and TCRdb holds only the in-frame ones, with some missing. The data contain some 150,000 clones, more than 90% of them singletons. Trimming cost V 5 bases and J 1 base; bases outside gene matches: 4. The germline CDR1 and CDR2 sequences are MDHEN and SYDVKM. The CDR3 consists of 15 residues. This sample comprised peripheral blood, obtained 28 days after the second AZD1222 dose. The source of this sequence is an adult who received the AZD1222 COVID-19 vaccine. The chain recombines TRBV28 with TRBJ2-1; 8 bases are a match to TRBD1. The CDR3 nucleotides read TGTGCCAGCAGTCCAGGGGGCGGATCCTACAATGAGCAGTTCTTC. Encoded protein: CASSPGGGSYNEQFF.